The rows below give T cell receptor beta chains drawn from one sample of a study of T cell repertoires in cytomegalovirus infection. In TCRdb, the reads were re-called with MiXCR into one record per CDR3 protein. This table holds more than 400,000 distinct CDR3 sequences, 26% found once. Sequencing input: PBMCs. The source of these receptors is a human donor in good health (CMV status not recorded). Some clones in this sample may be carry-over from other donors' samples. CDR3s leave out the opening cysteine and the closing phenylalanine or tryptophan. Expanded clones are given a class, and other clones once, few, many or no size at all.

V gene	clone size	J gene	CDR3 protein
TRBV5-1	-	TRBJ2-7	ASSATGTGYEQY
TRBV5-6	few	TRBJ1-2	ASSLSFAGANYGYT
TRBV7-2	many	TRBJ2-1	ASSPNPRGRVED
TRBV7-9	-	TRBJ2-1	ASSLVSRRYNEQF
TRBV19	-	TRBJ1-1	ASSPEEGRMNTEAF
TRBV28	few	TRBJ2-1	ASSDLAAPNNEQF
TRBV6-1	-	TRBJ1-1	ASSPSSPIYDTEAF
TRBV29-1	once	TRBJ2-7	SVKPGVYTYEQY
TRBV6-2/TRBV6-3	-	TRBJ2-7	ASGRTGVYEQY
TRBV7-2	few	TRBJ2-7	ASSFDWDEQY
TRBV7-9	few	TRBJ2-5	ATARELAYHPTYQETQY
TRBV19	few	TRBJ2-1	ASTPGASGRTQF
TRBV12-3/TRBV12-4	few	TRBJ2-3	ASSIRGASSTDTQY
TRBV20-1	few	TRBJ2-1	SARSNFGNEQF
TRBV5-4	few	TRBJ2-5	ASSPDQASETQY